This is a list of T cell receptor beta chains from one sample in a study of cytomegalovirus exposure and HLA in healthy donors. TCRdb's table, derived via immunoSEQ multiplex PCR, lists solely in-frame clones and lacks some. The sample lists more than 75,000 clones; approximately 93% were seen once. The sample consisted of PBMCs. All receptors derive from a man between 18 and 29 years old in good health and CMV-seronegative. Both conserved end residues are part of each CDR3.

TRBJ1-2	TRBV6-1	CASSTSILEDGYTF
TRBJ1-2	TRBV6-5	CASSILPHYGYTF
TRBJ1-1	TRBV4-1	CASSHVLAGANTEAFF
TRBJ2-7	TRBV5-1	CASSFSFYEQYF
TRBJ2-7	TRBV19	CASSRTGLNAYEQYF
TRBJ1-5	TRBV19	CASSIVGRDQPQHF
TRBJ1-5	TRBV30	CAWSASRRGYSNQPQHF
TRBJ1-1	TRBV11-3	CASSLAGGRNTEAFF
TRBJ2-1	TRBV6-5	CASSRQGSYNEQFF
TRBJ1-4	TRBV27	CASSFGPGTGYGGEKLFF
TRBJ1-1	TRBV5-4	CASRREGANTEAFF
TRBJ2-1	TRBV11-2	CASSSGLRLAGSTYNEQFF
TRBJ2-4	TRBV2	CASRTSGTKNIQYF
TRBJ1-2	TRBV6-5	CASSSSRVNYGYTF
TRBJ1-2	TRBV9	CASSGGQIHRLTF
TRBJ2-1	TRBV19	CASSTTGGAGNEQFF
TRBJ1-1	TRBV27	CASSDQGYTEAFF
TRBJ2-7	TRBV7-9	CASSLTGDEQYF
TRBJ2-7	TRBV4-1	CASSQGGTSSYEQYF
TRBJ2-5	TRBV4-2	CASSQRNSGTGEETQYF
TRBJ1-4	TRBV5-1	CASSLVAGVGEKLFF
TRBJ2-5	TRBV11-3	CASSLGTGGPRETQYF
TRBJ1-4	TRBV7-9	CASSLVRQSKFEKLFF
TRBJ2-5	TRBV27	CASSLSGDSQQYF
TRBJ2-1	TRBV9	CASSVVGQPFGNEQFF
TRBJ1-3	TRBV7-9	CASSLGTQGNTIYF
TRBJ1-5	TRBV7-8	CASSWTGTGGVFSNQPQHF
TRBJ2-2	TRBV4-3	CASSQTSGRARNGELFF
TRBJ1-6	TRBV20-1	CSATLSSLHF
TRBJ1-1	TRBV7-2	CASSLLYNGESEAFF
TRBJ2-7	TRBV27	CASSSNYEQYF
TRBJ2-1	TRBV15	CATSRRKESEQFF
TRBJ1-1	TRBV6-5	CASSWTANTEAFF
TRBJ2-2	TRBV5-1	CASSLWSGGAATGELFF
TRBJ1-2	TRBV7-2	CASSFRERGLGYTF
TRBJ2-2	TRBV6-5	CASSYSRGQGTGELFF
TRBJ2-7	TRBV27	CASSARGQHYEQYF
TRBJ1-3	TRBV29-1	CSGGAGGPGNTIYF
TRBJ2-7	TRBV6-5	CASSYSGAVIYEQYF
TRBJ1-2	TRBV15	CATSSHYLRGGYGYTF
TRBJ2-1	TRBV10-2	CASSLAGGPSEQFF
TRBJ2-7	TRBV10-2	CASSETSVHEQYF
TRBJ2-7	TRBV6-1	CASGAEEQYF
TRBJ2-6	TRBV12-2	CASRLEEGGQASSGANVLTF
TRBJ1-5	TRBV7-2	CASSVGQNQPQHF
TRBJ1-5	TRBV2	CASSTGGTGFQPQHF
TRBJ2-5	TRBV4-1	CASSQAGYQETQYF
TRBJ1-3	TRBV7-9	CASSLAGGYTIYF
TRBJ1-2	TRBV9	CASSVGAGDGYTF
TRBJ1-4	TRBV4-1	CASTLGANNEKLFF
TRBJ1-1	TRBV6-5	CASSYDRGLEAFF
TRBJ1-5	TRBV2	CASRDTGQSLSNQPQHF
TRBJ2-4	TRBV19	CASSIRKGMVKNIQYF
TRBJ1-2	TRBV29-1	CSVAHTGKFDGYTF
TRBJ1-2	TRBV5-1	CASSLDTANYGYTF
TRBJ2-1	TRBV18	CATTRDLGNEQFF
TRBJ2-3	TRBV5-4	CASSLGLAGVIGDTQYF
TRBJ2-5	TRBV11-2	CASSGAKTHF
TRBJ1-5	TRBV29-1	CSVGGQGGRPQHF